This T cell receptor beta chain is drawn from a study of T-cell memory formation after mild COVID-19. As to this clonotype: As yet, its antigen is unknown.

Overall study findings and caveats: CM and EM subsets held most contracting CD4+ clones; EMRA held CD8+ ones. Confirmation was lacking for SARS-CoV-2 specificity of second-wave clones that peaked on day 37.

MiXCR, applied by TCRdb to the 5' RACE reads, yields one record per CDR3 protein. The table lists more than 250,000 distinct CDR3 sequences, around 17% of them singletons. J was trimmed by 6 bases and V by 4 bases; bases with no gene match: 6. The germline V gene has CDR1 SGHRS and CDR2 YFSETQ. The CDR3 has 14 residues. This rearrangement joins TRBV5-1 to TRBJ1-4, with 7 bases aligning to TRBD1. The source material was PBMCs or a T cell subset sorted from them (not recorded which). This clonotype was sampled from a man aged 18 to 30 who had mild COVID-19 (a few samples of this study predate the infection). Cell type and time point are not known. CDR3 sequence: CASSTGTEDEKLFF. The CDR3 DNA reads as TGCGCCAGCAGCACCGGGACAGAAGATGAAAAACTGTTTTTT.